This T cell receptor beta chain derives from a study of cytomegalovirus exposure and HLA in healthy donors. Study results and caveats: Reports indicated that the classifier achieved high specificity and sensitivity in diagnosing cytomegalovirus status. The study had only CMV serostatus as immune exposure information.

The CDR3 totals 14 residues. The ends lost 4 bases at V and 4 bases at J; junction bases unmatched: 2. The germline V gene encodes CDR1 PRHDT and CDR2 FYEKMQ (reference sequence). PCR was performed using 60 Vbeta and 13 Jbeta primers. Method: immunoSEQ multiplex PCR; TCRdb's copy keeps in-frame clones and lacks some. The profile shows about 130,000 clones, 75% of them singletons. Turning to this clone: What it binds is unknown.

This chain uses TRBV13 with TRBJ1-2; 11 nucleotides agree with TRBD1. Sample: PBMCs. This sequence originates from a man between 25 and 39 years old in good health and CMV-seronegative. This chain's CDR3 is CASSSGTGGYGYTF. CDR3 bases: TGTGCCAGCAGCTCAGGGACAGGGGGCTATGGCTACACCTTC.